Ten or more counts support the clone carrying this T cell receptor (beta chain). Its antigen is unidentified. Using 10%, 30% or 50% RNA, naive CD8 libraries were derived from roughly 20,000 to 1,000,000 sorted cells. As CD8+CD4-CCR7+CD45RA+ cells, naive CD8 T cells were sorted. MiXCR, run by TCRdb on the PCR reads, gives a single entry per CDR3 protein. The profile covers about 320,000 distinct CDR3 sequences, with 24% appearing a single time and around 0.74% taken by the ten largest. This sample is drawn from a study of molecular identifiers for immune sequencing clone quantification. Study conclusions and caveats: Clones exceeding 20 RNA copies carried over 97% of effector molecules but under 1% of naive-cell molecules.

Germline CDR1 MDHEN, CDR2 SYDVKM. The ends lost 5 bases at V and 8 bases at J; junction bases unmatched: 17. The CDR3 runs to 16 residues. V gene TRBV28 combines with J gene TRBJ1-2, with TRBD1 identical over 7 bases. Specimen: naive CD8+ T cells from blood, with Jurkat cell RNA spiked in. Subset noted: FACS-sorted CD8+CD4-CCR7+CD45RA+ naive T cells. This TCR came from a human donor in good health. Some libraries in this study had Jurkat cell RNA spiked in. The CDR3 spells CASSPPDRPRLGGYTF. The CDR3 DNA reads as TGTGCCAGCAGTCCCCCGGACAGGCCCCGTCTAGGCGGCTACACCTTC.